The rows below give T cell receptor beta chains drawn from one sample of a study of cytomegalovirus exposure and HLA in healthy donors. Measured with immunoSEQ multiplex PCR; TCRdb has only the in-frame clones, and not every one. The sample records around 160,000 clones, roughly 80% being singletons. The sample taken for sequencing was PBMCs. These receptors all come from a male donor in good health and CMV-seronegative. The CDR3 runs from the conserved cysteine through the conserved F or W. A D gene is named only where the DNA matches it firmly. Size is omitted from some rows. Given values are once, few, many or a class for expanded clones.

TGCGCCAGCAGGTCTCAAGAGACCCAGTACTTC,CASRSQETQYF,TRBJ2-5,TRBV5-1,NA,NA
TGTGCCAGCAGCTTGACAACTGAAGCTTTCTTT,CASSLTTEAFF,TRBJ1-1,TRBV13,NA,NA
TGTGCCAGCAGCCTAACCGGGACAGATAATTCACCCCTCCACTTT,CASSLTGTDNSPLHF,TRBJ1-6,TRBV7-2,NA,TRBD1
TGTGCCATCAGTGAGCCGGGGTACAATGAGCAGTTCTTC,CAISEPGYNEQFF,TRBJ2-1,TRBV10-3,NA,NA
TGTGCCAGCAGCTCGGAGGGACTAGGGGGGAGCGAGCAGTACTTC,CASSSEGLGGSEQYF,TRBJ2-7,TRBV11-2,NA,TRBD2
TGTGCCAGCAGCCCTACTAGCTATGGGATATACGAGCAGTACTTC,CASSPTSYGIYEQYF,TRBJ2-7,TRBV5-6,once,NA
TGCGCCAGCAGCCAAGCTACAGGGGGGAATCAGCCCCAGCATTTT,CASSQATGGNQPQHF,TRBJ1-5,TRBV4-1,few,TRBD1
TGTGCCAGCACCCGAAGGGCGAGCGGGAATGAGCAGTTCTTC,CASTRRASGNEQFF,TRBJ2-1,TRBV6-1,few,NA
TGTGCCAGCAGTTATGTGGGGCAGGAAAACGGAATGTACTTC,CASSYVGQENGMYF,TRBJ2-7,TRBV6-5,NA,NA
TGTGCCAGCAGCGTATATTCCGATCAGCCCCAGCATTTT,CASSVYSDQPQHF,TRBJ1-5,TRBV9,NA,NA
TGCGCCAGCAGCTTGGCCTTGGGACAGGCTAATTCACCCCTCCACTTT,CASSLALGQANSPLHF,TRBJ1-6,TRBV5-1,NA,TRBD1
TGTGCCAGCAGCCTTAGGGGGACAGGGGGCACTGAAGCTTTCTTT,CASSLRGTGGTEAFF,TRBJ1-1,TRBV11-1,NA,TRBD1
TGTGCCAGCAGACCCCCCGACTCCAATGAGCAGTTCTTC,CASRPPDSNEQFF,TRBJ2-1,TRBV28,NA,NA
TGTGCCAGCAGCTTAGATCAAGGGAGTGTTGAGACCCAGTACTTC,CASSLDQGSVETQYF,TRBJ2-5,TRBV11-2,few,NA
TGTGCCAGCAGCTCCGGACAGGGTGCCGTCCCACTTTACAATGAGCAGTTCTTC,CASSSGQGAVPLYNEQFF,TRBJ2-1,TRBV7-3,NA,TRBD1
TGTGCCAGCAGCACCACTAGCGGGAGCTCCCACGAGCAGTACTTC,CASSTTSGSSHEQYF,TRBJ2-7,TRBV7-2,NA,TRBD2
TGTGCCAGCAGTGGACTAGCGGGAAATGAGCAGTTCTTC,CASSGLAGNEQFF,TRBJ2-1,TRBV6-4,once,TRBD2
TGTGCCAGCAGTGACACTTATAATTCACCCCTCCACTTT,CASSDTYNSPLHF,TRBJ1-6,TRBV6-5,NA,NA
TGTGCCAGCAGTGTGGACAGGGGGCCTCAGCCCCAGCATTTT,CASSVDRGPQPQHF,TRBJ1-5,TRBV6-1,few,TRBD1